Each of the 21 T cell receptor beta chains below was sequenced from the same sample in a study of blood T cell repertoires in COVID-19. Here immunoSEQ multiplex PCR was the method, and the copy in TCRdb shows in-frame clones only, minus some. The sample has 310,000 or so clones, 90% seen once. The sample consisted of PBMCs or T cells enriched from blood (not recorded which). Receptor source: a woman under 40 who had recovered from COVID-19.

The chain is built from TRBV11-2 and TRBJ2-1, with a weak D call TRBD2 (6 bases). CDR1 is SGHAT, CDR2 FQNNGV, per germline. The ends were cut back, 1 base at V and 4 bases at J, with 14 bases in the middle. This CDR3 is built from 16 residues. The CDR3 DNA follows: TGTGCCAGCAGCTTAGTGCAACTAGCAGCTTACAATGAGCAGTTCTTC. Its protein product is CASSLVQLAAYNEQFF.

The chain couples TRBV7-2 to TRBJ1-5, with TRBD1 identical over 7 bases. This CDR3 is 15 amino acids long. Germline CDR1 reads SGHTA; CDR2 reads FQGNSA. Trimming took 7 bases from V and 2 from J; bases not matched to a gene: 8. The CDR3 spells CASTIGGIGNQPQHF. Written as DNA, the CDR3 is TGTGCCAGCACCATAGGGGGCATTGGCAATCAGCCCCAGCATTTT.

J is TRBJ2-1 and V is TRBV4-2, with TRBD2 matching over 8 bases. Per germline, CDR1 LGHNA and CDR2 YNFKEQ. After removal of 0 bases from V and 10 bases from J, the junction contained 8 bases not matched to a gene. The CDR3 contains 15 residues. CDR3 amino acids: CASSQDQQRESEQFF. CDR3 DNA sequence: TGTGCCAGCAGCCAAGATCAGCAGCGGGAGAGCGAGCAGTTCTTC.

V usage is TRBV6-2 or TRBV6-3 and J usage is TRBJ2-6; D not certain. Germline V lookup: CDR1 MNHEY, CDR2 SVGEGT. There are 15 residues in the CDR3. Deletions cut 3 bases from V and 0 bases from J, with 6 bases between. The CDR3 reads CASSYSGSGANVLTF. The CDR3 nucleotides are TGTGCCAGCAGTTATAGTGGCTCTGGGGCCAACGTCCTGACTTTC.

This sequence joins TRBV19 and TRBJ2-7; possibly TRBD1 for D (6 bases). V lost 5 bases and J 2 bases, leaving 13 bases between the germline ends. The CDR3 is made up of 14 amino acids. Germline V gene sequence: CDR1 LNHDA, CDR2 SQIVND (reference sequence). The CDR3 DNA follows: TGTGCCAGTAGTCAGGGCAGGGGAGCCTACGAGCAGTACTTC. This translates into CASSQGRGAYEQYF.

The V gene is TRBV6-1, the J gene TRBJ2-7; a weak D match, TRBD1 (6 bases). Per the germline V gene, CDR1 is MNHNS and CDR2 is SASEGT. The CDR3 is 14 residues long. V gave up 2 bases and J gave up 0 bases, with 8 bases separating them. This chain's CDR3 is CASSEQGSSYEQYF. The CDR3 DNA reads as TGTGCCAGCAGTGAACAGGGGAGCTCCTACGAGCAGTACTTC.

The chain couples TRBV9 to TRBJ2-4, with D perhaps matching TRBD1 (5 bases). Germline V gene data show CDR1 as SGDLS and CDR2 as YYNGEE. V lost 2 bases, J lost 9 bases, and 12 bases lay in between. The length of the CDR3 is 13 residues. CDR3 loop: CASSVEQASIQYF. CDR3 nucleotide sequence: TGTGCCAGCAGCGTGGAACAGGCAAGCATTCAGTACTTC.

The CDR3 sequence is CASSRTVHEAFF. DNA for the CDR3: TGTGCCAGCAGCCGGACAGTGCATGAAGCTTTCTTT. The V call is TRBV14, the J call TRBJ1-1, with D possibly matching TRBD1 (6 bases). V was cut by 4 bases and J by 7 bases, with 10 bases left in between. Germline assignment: CDR1 SGHDN and CDR2 FVKESK. The CDR3 contains 12 residues. The variable domain in full, completed from reference TRBV14 and TRBJ1-1, reads EAGVTQFPSHSVIEKGQTVTLRCDPISGHDNLYWYRRVMGKEIKFLLHFVKESKQDESGMPNNRFLAERTGGTYSTLKVQPAELEDSGVYFCASSRTVHEAFFGQGTRLTVV.

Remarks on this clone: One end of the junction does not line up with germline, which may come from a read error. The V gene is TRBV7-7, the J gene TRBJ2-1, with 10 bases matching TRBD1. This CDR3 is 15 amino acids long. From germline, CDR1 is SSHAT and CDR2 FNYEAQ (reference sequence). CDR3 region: CASSPDRGLSGEQFF. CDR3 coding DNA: TGTGCTAGCAGCCCCGACAGGGGGCTATCTGGTGAGCAGTTCTTC.

CDR3 in amino acids: CASSSRDSYGYTF. For the CDR3, the DNA is TGTGCCAGTAGCAGCCGGGACAGCTATGGCTACACCTTC. J is TRBJ1-2 and V is TRBV19; 7 positions agree with TRBD1. Looked up from germline, CDR1 is LNHDA and CDR2 is SQIVND (reference sequence). The CDR3 consists of 13 residues. The V segment lost 6 bases and the J segment 4 bases; nucleotides outside the gene matches: 5.

The CDR3 loop is CASSIEREQQFF. CDR3 nucleotides: TGTGCCAGCAGCATAGAGCGGGAGCAGCAGTTCTTC. This rearrangement joins TRBV7-2 to TRBJ2-1, with 8 bases lining up with TRBD2. The CDR3 is 12 residues long. Germline lookup yields CDR1 SGHTA and CDR2 FQGNSA. V was pared by 5 bases and J by 11 bases, with 5 bases of the junction left unmatched.

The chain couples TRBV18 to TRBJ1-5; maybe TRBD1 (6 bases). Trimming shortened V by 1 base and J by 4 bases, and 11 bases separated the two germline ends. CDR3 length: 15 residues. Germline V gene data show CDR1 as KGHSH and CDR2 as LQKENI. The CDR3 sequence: CASSPQSQGNQPQHF. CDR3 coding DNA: TGTGCCAGCTCACCACAATCCCAGGGGAATCAGCCCCAGCATTTT.

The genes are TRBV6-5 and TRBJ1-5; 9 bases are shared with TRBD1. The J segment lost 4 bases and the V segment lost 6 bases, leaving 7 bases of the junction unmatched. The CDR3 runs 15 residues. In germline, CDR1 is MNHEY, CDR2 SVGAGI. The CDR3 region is CASSSGTGPNQPQHF. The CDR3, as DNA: TGTGCCAGCAGCTCCGGGACAGGGCCTAATCAGCCCCAGCATTTT.

The chain's CDR3 is CASSFETGFSPLHF. CDR3 coding DNA: TGTGCCAGCAGCTTCGAAACAGGGTTTTCACCCCTCCACTTT. V and J are TRBV7-2 and TRBJ1-6; perhaps TRBD1 as D (6 bases). Trimming took 3 bases from V and 9 from J, leaving 12 bases between them. The CDR3 extends over 14 amino acids. Germline CDR1 SGHTA, CDR2 FQGNSA.

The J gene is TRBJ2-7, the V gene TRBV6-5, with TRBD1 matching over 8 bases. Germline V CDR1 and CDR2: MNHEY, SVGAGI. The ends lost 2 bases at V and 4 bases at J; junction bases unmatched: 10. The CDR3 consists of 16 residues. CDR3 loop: CASSYQRDRGGYEQYF. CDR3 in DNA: TGTGCCAGCAGTTACCAAAGAGACAGGGGTGGTTACGAGCAGTACTTC.

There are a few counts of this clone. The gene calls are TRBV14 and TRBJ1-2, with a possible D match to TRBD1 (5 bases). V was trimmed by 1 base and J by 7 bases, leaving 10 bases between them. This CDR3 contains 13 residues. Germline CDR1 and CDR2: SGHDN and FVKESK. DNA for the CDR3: TGTGCCAGCAGCCAAGGGGGACTTTCTGGCTACACCTTC. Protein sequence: CASSQGGLSGYTF.

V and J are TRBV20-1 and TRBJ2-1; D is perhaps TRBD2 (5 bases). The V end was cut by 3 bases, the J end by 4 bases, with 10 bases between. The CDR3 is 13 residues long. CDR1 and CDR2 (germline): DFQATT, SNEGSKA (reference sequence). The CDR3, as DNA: TGCAGTGCTAGTCTTAGCGCTTACAATGAGCAGTTCTTC. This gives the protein CSASLSAYNEQFF.

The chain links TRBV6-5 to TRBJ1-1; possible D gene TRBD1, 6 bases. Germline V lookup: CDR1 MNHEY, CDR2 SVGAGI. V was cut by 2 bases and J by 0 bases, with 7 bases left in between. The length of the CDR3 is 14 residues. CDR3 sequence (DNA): TGTGCCAGCAGTTACAGGACAGTGAACACTGAAGCTTTCTTT. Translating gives CASSYRTVNTEAFF.

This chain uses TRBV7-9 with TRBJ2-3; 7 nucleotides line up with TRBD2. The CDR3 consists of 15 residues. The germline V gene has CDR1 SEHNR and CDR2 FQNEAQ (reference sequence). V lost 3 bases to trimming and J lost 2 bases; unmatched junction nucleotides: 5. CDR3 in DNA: TGTGCCAGCAGCTTTTGGGGGAGGGCCACAGATACGCAGTATTTT. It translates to CASSFWGRATDTQYF.

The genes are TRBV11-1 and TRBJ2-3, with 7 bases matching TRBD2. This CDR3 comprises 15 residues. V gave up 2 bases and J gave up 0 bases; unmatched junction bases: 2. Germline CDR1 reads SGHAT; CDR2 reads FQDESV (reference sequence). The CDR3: CASSLFSGSTDTQYF. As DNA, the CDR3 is TGTGCCAGCAGCTTATTTAGCGGGAGCACAGATACGCAGTATTTT. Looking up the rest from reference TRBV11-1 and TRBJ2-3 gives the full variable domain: EAEVAQSPRYKITEKSQAVAFWCDPISGHATLYWYRQILGQGPELLVQFQDESVVDDSQLPKDRFSAERLKGVDSTLKIQPAELGDSAMYLCASSLFSGSTDTQYFGPGTRLTVL.

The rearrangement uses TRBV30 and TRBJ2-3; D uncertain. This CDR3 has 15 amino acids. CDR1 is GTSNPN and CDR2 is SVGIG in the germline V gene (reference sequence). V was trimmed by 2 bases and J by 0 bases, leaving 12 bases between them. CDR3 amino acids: CAWSSGAASTDTQYF. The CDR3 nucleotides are TGTGCCTGGAGTTCCGGAGCAGCTAGCACAGATACGCAGTATTTT.